This TCR beta chain was sequenced during a study of regulatory T cells in long-lasting Graves disease. Described time point: newly diagnosed GD, antithyroid drugs for less than 3 months. The TCR library was made from RNA that had been extracted from PBMCs in TRIzol. Study results and limitations: Persistent disease exhibited a predilection for TRBV28, TRBJ1-2 and TRBJ2-5.

The sample holds many counts of this clonotype. The antigen is undetermined. The V and J ends lost 8 bases and 1 base, in that order; junction bases with no gene match: 5. Germline CDR1 KGHSH, CDR2 LQKENI. The CDR3 has 14 amino acids. The authors built TCR beta libraries using iRepertoire HTBI primers and Arm-PCR of CDR3 regions. In the original workflow: Identification of gene segments yielded some 61 TRBV and 13 to 15 TRBJ across samples. Using its own MiXCR run on the multiplex PCR reads, TCRdb lists one record per CDR3 protein. The V and J calls shown here were made by TCRdb, not taken from the authors' results. Of about 610,000 distinct CDR3 sequences listed, roughly 15% are singletons. These data were also reused for a study on T cells in Graves' hyperthyroidism and ophthalmopathy. That report adds: Exclusion of a patient resulted from uncontrolled infection, other autoimmune disease, pregnancy or lactation. Ophthalmopathy got predicted by the model a median around six months before its onset.

The TCR originated in a man between 18 and 29 years old with Graves disease. The rearrangement joins TRBV18 to TRBJ2-5; TRBD1 matches 9 bases. This specimen consisted of peripheral blood mononuclear cells (PBMCs), obtained at new diagnosis, from a patient treated with antithyroid drugs. The CDR3 DNA sequence: TGTGCCAGCAGCCCGACAGGGGGCCAAGAGACCCAGTACTTC. Its translation is CASSPTGGQETQYF.